The next 32 T cell receptor beta chains were all read from a single sample in a study of CD8 T cells in ankylosing spondylitis listed by TCRdb under 2017. Library construction relied on 5' RACE. Data came from an Illumina HiSeq 2500. TCRdb redid the processing of the public reads, applying fastp at Q25 and MiXCR, and retained in-frame beta chains. Every entry covers one CDR3 protein and lists the most common genes and DNA from its rows. The sample table lists under 200,000 distinct CDR3 sequences, just over 9.5% of them with a count of one. The ten largest clones add up to around 15% of the sample. Sequenced sample: blood, either unsorted or a sorted T cell fraction (not recorded which). The receptors come from a female donor with ankylosing spondylitis or in good health (not recorded which).

In this sample, this clonotype turned up many times. V and J are TRBV7-8 and TRBJ2-1, with 10 bases fitting TRBD1. This CDR3 has 15 residues. After removal of 6 bases from V and 7 bases from J, the junction contained 9 bases not matched to a gene. The germline gives CDR1 SGHVS, CDR2 FQNEAQ. CDR3 loop: CASSPLGGQGNEQFF. The DNA of the CDR3 is TGTGCCAGCAGTCCACTGGGGGGACAGGGGAATGAGCAGTTCTTC.

This clonotype was counted a few times. The chain employs TRBV2 and TRBJ2-1; 7 bases fit TRBD1. Germline assignment: CDR1 SNHLY and CDR2 FYNNEI. Germline trimming cut 11 bases from V and 1 base from J; bases unmatched to any gene: 2. The CDR3 runs to 12 residues. The CDR3 region has the DNA TGTGCCCACAGGGGATCCTACAATGAGCAGTTCTTC. This gives the protein CAHRGSYNEQFF.

This clonotype was observed a few times. J is TRBJ2-7 and V is TRBV18; D unclear. Trimming took 0 bases from V and 2 from J, leaving 8 bases between them. Germline lookup yields CDR1 KGHSH and CDR2 LQKENI. This CDR3 spans 14 amino acids. CDR3 loop: CASSPPGSPYEQYF. The DNA of the CDR3 is TGTGCCAGCTCACCACCGGGTTCTCCCTACGAGCAGTACTTC.

The gene calls are TRBV13 and TRBJ2-7, with D maybe TRBD2 (5 bases). Germline V gene sequence: CDR1 PRHDT, CDR2 FYEKMQ (reference sequence). Trimming removed 2 bases at V and 2 bases at J, with 10 bases between. This CDR3 is 14 amino acids long. The CDR3: CASSLRLTPYEQYF. The CDR3 nucleotides read TGTGCCAGCAGCTTACGACTAACCCCCTACGAGCAGTACTTC.

The rearrangement links TRBV6-5 to TRBJ1-1; D remains ambiguous. Looked up from germline, CDR1 is MNHEY and CDR2 is SVGAGI. The V and J ends lost 0 bases and 8 bases respectively, with 7 bases between them. This CDR3 comprises 12 residues. The CDR3 sequence is CASSYSGKEAFF. DNA of the CDR3: TGTGCCAGCAGTTACTCCGGGAAAGAAGCTTTCTTT.

This clonotype showed up just a few times. V and J are TRBV9 and TRBJ1-1, with D unresolved. Trimming stripped 0 bases from V and 10 bases from J, with 16 bases between. Germline V gene sequence: CDR1 SGDLS, CDR2 YYNGEE. CDR3 length: 14 amino acids. The chain's CDR3 is CASSVGGEYVGAFF. The CDR3 bases are TGTGCCAGCAGCGTAGGAGGAGAGTACGTCGGAGCTTTCTTT.

This clonotype showed up many times. CDR3 sequence (DNA): TGTGCCAGCAGGCCGATAGCGGGAGAGGATTTGGATACGCAGTATTTT. This translates into CASRPIAGEDLDTQYF. The chain combines TRBV27 with TRBJ2-3, with TRBD2 matching 9 bases. This CDR3 is 16 amino acids long. Germline assignment: CDR1 MNHEY and CDR2 SMNVEV (reference sequence). Trimming cost V 6 bases and J 6 bases; bases outside gene matches: 13.

This clonotype was detected only a few times. The chain employs TRBV7-2 and TRBJ2-7; perhaps TRBD2 as D (5 bases). This CDR3 contains 14 residues. Trimming took off 5 bases at V and 3 bases at J, with 14 bases between the two ends. The V gene's germline CDR1 is SGHTA and CDR2 FQGNSA. DNA of the CDR3: TGTGCCAGCAGCCAGTTAGGAACTAGCTACGAGCAGTACTTC. Translation gives CASSQLGTSYEQYF. Combining the CDR3 with reference TRBV7-2 and TRBJ2-7 gives the whole variable domain GAGVSQSPSNKVTEKGKDVELRCDPISGHTALYWYRQSLGQGLEFLIYFQGNSAPDKSGLPSDRFSAERTGGSVSTLTIQRTQQEDSAVYLCASSQLGTSYEQYFGPGTRLTVT.

This clonotype was detected only a few times. The rearrangement links TRBV6-5 to TRBJ2-3, with 7 bases aligning to TRBD1. Looked up from germline, CDR1 is MNHEY and CDR2 is SVGAGI. The CDR3 runs 16 residues. V gave up 7 bases and J gave up 0 bases; unmatched junction bases: 10. In DNA, the CDR3 is TGTGCCAGCACTTTACTCACAGGGGTCAGCACAGATACGCAGTATTTT. Its translation is CASTLLTGVSTDTQYF.

V gene TRBV27 combines with J gene TRBJ2-1; 9 nucleotides match TRBD1. After removal of 6 bases from V and 8 bases from J, the junction contained 11 bases not matched to a gene. This CDR3 is 15 amino acids long. CDR1 is MNHEY, CDR2 SMNVEV, per germline (reference sequence). The CDR3 DNA reads TGTGCCAGCAGGTATTTAGGACAGGGGTCCGATGAGCAGTTCTTC. It translates to CASRYLGQGSDEQFF.

Ten or more counts support this clonotype. The rearrangement joins TRBV7-8 to TRBJ2-7; D unresolved. Germline V gene data show CDR1 as SGHVS and CDR2 as FQNEAQ. This CDR3 is 13 amino acids long. V was cut by 1 base and J by 4 bases, with 8 bases left in between. CDR3 region: CASSLGPGYEQYF. As DNA, the CDR3 is TGTGCCAGCAGCTTAGGTCCTGGGTACGAGCAGTACTTC.

This clonotype was seen a few times. V is TRBV28 and J is TRBJ2-7; D is unclear. The CDR3 is 10 residues long. Deletions cut 3 bases from V and 5 bases from J, with 2 bases between. Germline V CDR1 and CDR2: MDHEN, SYDVKM. For the CDR3, the DNA is TGTGCCAGCAGTTTCGACGAGCAGTACTTC. The encoded protein is CASSFDEQYF.

In the case of this clonotype: An end of the junction differs from the germline gene, which may be a read error. The chain employs TRBV28 and TRBJ2-1, with D unclear. Germline-derived CDR1 and CDR2 are MDHEN and SYDVKM. CDR3 size: 12 residues. As DNA, the CDR3 is TGTGCCAGAAGTTTACTATACAATGAGCAGTTCTTC. This codes for CARSLLYNEQFF.

This clonotype was seen a handful of times. The chain employs TRBV11-1 and TRBJ1-2, with 8 bases fitting TRBD1. The V and J ends lost 5 bases and 6 bases, in that order; junction bases with no gene match: 5. The CDR3 covers 13 residues. The V gene's germline CDR1 is SGHAT and CDR2 FQDESV (reference sequence). CDR3 residues: CASSHPDRDGYTF. The CDR3 bases are TGTGCCAGCAGCCACCCGGACAGGGATGGCTACACCTTC.

This chain connects TRBV4-1 to TRBJ2-3; either TRBD1 or TRBD2 may fit D (5 bases each). The length of the CDR3 is 16 residues. The ends were cut back, 2 bases at V and 5 bases at J, with 17 bases in the middle. Germline V gene sequence: CDR1 MGHRA, CDR2 YSYEKL. In DNA form, the CDR3 reads TGCGCCAGCAGCCAACCCGGGACCCAAATTCAAGATACGCAGTATTTT. As protein: CASSQPGTQIQDTQYF.

The genes are TRBV28 and TRBJ2-2; TRBD1 matches at 7 bases. Germline V lookup: CDR1 MDHEN, CDR2 SYDVKM. The V segment lost 7 bases and the J segment 6 bases; nucleotides outside the gene matches: 11. The CDR3 totals 15 residues. In DNA form, the CDR3 reads TGTGCCAGCACCCCTACAGGGGTTCGTCCCGGGGAGCTGTTTTTT. The encoded protein is CASTPTGVRPGELFF.

The rearrangement uses TRBV9 and TRBJ1-1, with 10 bases fitting TRBD1. This CDR3 contains 14 residues. V dropped 2 bases and J dropped 3; count of bases not matched to a gene: 1. Germline V gene sequence: CDR1 SGDLS, CDR2 YYNGEE. Written as DNA, the CDR3 is TGTGCCAGCAGCGTCGGGACAGGGGACACTGAAGCTTTCTTT. Translated, it gives CASSVGTGDTEAFF. The full variable domain, in which reference TRBV9 and TRBJ1-1 provide the parts outside the CDR3, is DSGVTQTPKHLITATGQRVTLRCSPRSGDLSVYWYQQSLDQGLQFLIQYYNGEERAKGNILERFSAQQFPDLHSELNLSSLELGDSALYFCASSVGTGDTEAFFGQGTRLTVV.

The J gene is TRBJ2-2, the V gene TRBV25-1; 8 positions agree with TRBD1. V lost 7 bases to trimming and J lost 7 bases; unmatched junction nucleotides: 8. There are 14 residues in the CDR3. The germline V gene has CDR1 MGHDK and CDR2 SYGVNS. The CDR3 nucleotides are TGTGCCAGCAACACCGACAGGGGAGGCGGGGAGCTGTTTTTT. This sequence encodes CASNTDRGGGELFF.

The chain joins TRBV6-1 to TRBJ2-5; tentatively, D is TRBD1 or TRBD2 (5 bases each). V was trimmed by 2 bases and J by 2 bases, leaving 18 bases between them. The CDR3 has 17 residues. The germline gives CDR1 MNHNS, CDR2 SASEGT. The CDR3 sequence is CASSEYHGGVFQETQYF. Written as DNA, the CDR3 is TGTGCCAGCAGTGAATATCATGGGGGAGTATTTCAAGAGACCCAGTACTTC.

This chain uses TRBV27 with TRBJ2-1; no firm D call. Per the germline V gene, CDR1 is MNHEY and CDR2 is SMNVEV (reference sequence). The V gene lost 7 bases and the J gene lost 0 bases, with 10 bases spanning the gap. This CDR3 region has 14 residues. DNA for the CDR3: TGTGCCAGCAATGACCTTAGCTCCTACAATGAGCAGTTCTTC. Amino acids: CASNDLSSYNEQFF.

This clonotype has more than one count but fewer than ten. The chain links TRBV7-9 to TRBJ1-4; 8 bases match TRBD1. V lost 1 base, J lost 8 bases, and 6 bases stayed unmatched. The CDR3 has 15 amino acids. Per the germline V gene, CDR1 is SEHNR and CDR2 is FQNEAQ (reference sequence). DNA for the CDR3: TGTGCCAGCAGCTTAGTCGTGACAGGGGACGAAAAACTGTTTTTT. Its protein product is CASSLVVTGDEKLFF.

The chain carries TRBV6-5 and TRBJ2-1; unclear D gene. Germline-derived CDR1 and CDR2 are MNHEY and SVGAGI. This CDR3 is built from 16 residues. The germline V and J ends were trimmed by 0 bases and 0 bases, with 9 bases remaining between them. This CDR3 is CASSYSLASSYNEQFF. The CDR3 DNA reads as TGTGCCAGCAGTTACTCGCTGGCATCCTCCTACAATGAGCAGTTCTTC.

This clonotype was detected ten times or more. The chain carries TRBV7-9 and TRBJ1-2; TRBD1 agrees at 10 bases. The CDR3 totals 17 residues. The V gene's germline CDR1 is SEHNR and CDR2 FQNEAQ (reference sequence). The trim removed 0 bases at V and 0 bases at J, leaving 4 bases unmatched. CDR3 coding DNA: TGTGCCAGCAGCTTAGCGGGACAGGGGCCCTCTAACTATGGCTACACCTTC. It encodes CASSLAGQGPSNYGYTF.

This clonotype was observed at least ten times. The CDR3 reads CASSLGGGLNTGELFF. CDR3 nucleotide sequence: TGTGCCAGCAGTTTAGGGGGGGGACTCAACACCGGGGAGCTGTTTTTT. The chain carries TRBV12-3 or TRBV12-4 and TRBJ2-2; TRBD2 matches 7 bases. The CDR3 contains 16 residues. Losses at the gene ends were 1 base for V and 2 bases for J; bases not matched to a gene: 4.

The V gene is TRBV20-1, the J gene TRBJ1-1; no firm D call. This CDR3 has 13 amino acids. The germline V and J ends were trimmed by 2 bases and 6 bases, with 13 bases remaining between them. Per the germline V gene, CDR1 is DFQATT and CDR2 is SNEGSKA (reference sequence). CDR3 nucleotides: TGCAGTGCTAGAACTGCGCTCGGATCTGAAGCTTTCTTT. It codes for CSARTALGSEAFF.

This sequence joins TRBV12-3 or TRBV12-4 and TRBJ1-2; D is unresolved. The CDR3 is 14 amino acids. V was cut by 4 bases and J by 2 bases, with 11 bases left in between. CDR3 bases: TGTGCCAGCAGTTCCCCGGACGGGAACTATGGCTACACCTTC. This translates into CASSSPDGNYGYTF.

There are a few counts of this clonotype. The chain is built from TRBV6-2 or TRBV6-3 and TRBJ1-1; D is possibly TRBD1 (6 bases). The CDR3 length is 13 residues. Germline V gene sequence: CDR1 MNHEY, CDR2 SVGEGT. Trimming removed 4 bases from V and 6 bases from J, with 12 bases in between. The DNA of the CDR3 is TGTGCCAGCAGTTCCACCGGGACACCTGAAGCTTTCTTT. Residues: CASSSTGTPEAFF.

There are many counts of this clonotype. The chain employs TRBV7-2 and TRBJ2-3, with a possible D match to TRBD2 (5 bases). Trimming took off 5 bases at V and 5 bases at J, with 17 bases between the two ends. CDR1 is SGHTA and CDR2 is FQGNSA in the germline V gene. The CDR3 covers 15 residues. As DNA, the CDR3 is TGTGCCAGCAGCCTCGGACCCATCGGGGAAGATACGCAGTATTTT. This encodes CASSLGPIGEDTQYF.

At least ten counts were recorded for this clonotype. This chain joins TRBV12-3 or TRBV12-4 and TRBJ1-1, with D hard to call. The CDR3 extends over 13 amino acids. Trimming left V 6 bases short and J 1 base short, with 9 bases between. CDR3 in DNA: TGTGCCAGCAGCCTTCAGTGGAACACTGAAGCTTTCTTT. It specifies CASSLQWNTEAFF.

This clonotype came up many times. The chain employs TRBV3-1 and TRBJ2-1, with TRBD2 matching 11 bases. Germline V gene lookup returns CDR1 LGHDT and CDR2 YNNKEL (reference sequence). V lost 3 bases, J lost 4 bases, and 2 bases stayed unmatched. This CDR3 is built from 15 residues. Here the CDR3 DNA reads TGTGCCAGCAGCCAGACTAGCGGGACATACAATGAGCAGTTCTTC. Protein product: CASSQTSGTYNEQFF.

This clonotype was seen ten or more times. This chain uses TRBV2 with TRBJ2-7; 16 positions agree with TRBD2. The V and J ends lost 4 bases and 2 bases, in that order; junction bases with no gene match: 5. The CDR3 is 17 residues long. The V gene's germline CDR1 is SNHLY and CDR2 FYNNEI. This CDR3 is CASSAGTSGRAAYEQYF. The CDR3 DNA is TGTGCCAGCAGTGCCGGGACTAGCGGGAGGGCCGCCTACGAGCAGTACTTC. Filled out from reference TRBV2 and TRBJ2-7, the complete variable domain reads EPEVTQTPSHQVTQMGQEVILRCVPISNHLYFYWYRQILGQKVEFLVSFYNNEISEKSEIFDDQFSVERPDGSNFTLKIRSTKLEDSAMYFCASSAGTSGRAAYEQYFGPGTRLTVT.

The rearrangement joins TRBV18 to TRBJ2-5; TRBD2 agrees at 7 bases. After removal of 1 base from V and 2 bases from J, the junction contained 4 bases not matched to a gene. This CDR3 is built from 15 residues. The germline CDR1 and CDR2 sequences are KGHSH and LQKENI. CDR3 DNA: TGTGCCAGCTCACCACGGGAGGGAGGTCAAGAGACCCAGTACTTC. Protein: CASSPREGGQETQYF.